The clone carrying this T cell receptor (beta chain) came up a few times. Its target is not known. This sample was taken from a study of shared clonotypes between healthy human individuals. Both subsets, CD45RA+ naive and CD45RA-negative memory, were split from the CD4+ cells. Sequenced by immunoSEQ multiplex PCR; TCRdb stores in-frame clones only, minus some. The sample has about 1.1 million clones, 70% to 85% seen once. This CDR3 has 17 amino acids. V was trimmed by 0 bases and J by 2 bases, leaving 16 bases between them. Germline V lookup: CDR1 LGHNA, CDR2 YNFKEQ. Study results and caveats: A limitation of the genetic and exposure-history diversity represented arose from few donors.

This chain links TRBV4-2 with TRBJ2-5, with a possible D match to TRBD1 (6 bases). Sequencing was carried out using memory CD4+ T cells from PBMCs. Described subset: CD45RA-negative fraction. This receptor was taken from a man aged 18 to 30 in good health. Some clones in this sample may be carry-over from other donors' samples. CDR3 in amino acids: CASSQDWQGMGQETQYF. In DNA form, the CDR3 reads TGTGCCAGCAGCCAAGATTGGCAGGGGATGGGGCAAGAGACCCAGTACTTC.